The present T cell receptor beta chain was sequenced within a study of blood T cell repertoires in COVID-19. In the study overall: PBMCs, B-cell-depleted T cells, or T cells were the source of the cDNA or gDNA that made up the material.

As handled by the study authors: Reference gene primers were amplified, and this amplification served to estimate nucleated cell counts. Here immunoSEQ multiplex PCR was the method, and the copy in TCRdb shows in-frame clones only, minus some. V and J calls and clone size are as listed in that table; D and trimming were resolved from the DNA. The table lists about 440,000 clones, approximately 89% of them singletons, with roughly 12% in the top ten. The length of the CDR3 is 13 residues. V gave up 3 bases and J gave up 8 bases, with 13 bases separating them. Germline V gene lookup returns CDR1 LNHNV and CDR2 YYDKDF (reference sequence). Seattle researchers signed up patients amid active infection and tracked them longitudinally.

Sequencing was performed on peripheral blood. The TCR sequence derives from a woman between 50 and 59 years old with COVID-19, enrolled during active disease. V and J are TRBV15 and TRBJ1-2, with D uncertain. The CDR3 sequence is CATSRTSPGGYTF. CDR3 bases: TGTGCCACCAGCAGGACCAGTCCGGGGGGCTACACCTTC.